This record looks at one T cell receptor (beta chain) sequence and its context. This receptor's antigen is unknown. Base qualities are not provided; no much larger clone lies one nucleotide away. The data are from a study of OX40 agonist ivuxolimab in advanced cancers. For context, the study as a whole: Ivuxolimab was a fully human IgG2 agonistic monoclonal antibody targeting the costimulatory receptor OX40 (CD134). Patients were allowed to have had prior anti-PD-1, anti-PD-L1 or anti-CTLA-4 therapy, and approximately 39% of the dose-escalation patients had been treated with checkpoint inhibitors. Intravenous ivuxolimab was administered to patients every 2 weeks at six dose levels: 0.01, 0.1, 0.3, 1.5, 3 and 10 mg/kg. The point of sequencing TCRbeta in the periphery was to test whether ivuxolimab changed TCR sequence diversity and drove clonal T-cell expansion. Partial responses occurred in three dose-escalation patients: two with cutaneous melanoma and one with hepatocellular carcinoma. In the dose-escalation cohort, 82.7% of patients were male, and the mean age was about 55 years, with a range of roughly 20 to 80. Of the approximately 54 patients in dose escalation, about 20 had hepatocellular carcinoma, approximately 15 had melanoma, 9 had renal cell carcinoma and 9 had head and neck cancer. The paper covers the monotherapy dose-escalation part of the phase I ivuxolimab trial, which included N = 52 patients.

Patients with a history of autoimmune disease or receiving systemic immunosuppression were excluded from the trial. Peripheral blood for TCR sequencing was drawn from every dose cohort at baseline, at cycle 4 day 1 and at cycle 7 day 1. Samples were obtained from an open-label, multicenter, first-in-human phase I dose-escalation trial of ivuxolimab. The trial enrolled adults with locally advanced or metastatic head and neck squamous cell, hepatocellular, melanoma or renal cell carcinoma. Before TCR sequencing, CD4+ T cells and CD8+ T cells were sorted from peripheral blood as separate populations. Summary of the overall study and its limitations: In partial responders in the 0.1-3.0 mg/kg groups, normalized peripheral clonal expansion was found to be among the lowest, especially among CD8+ T cells. The antigen specificity of the clonally expanded peripheral T cells was not determined. At doses of 0.1 to 3.0 mg/kg, clonal expansion of both CD4+ and CD8+ blood T cells was observed from baseline to week 6. After ivuxolimab, more expanded clones were found on average in CD8+ T cells than in CD4+ T cells. Low levels of normalized T-cell clonal expansion were also seen in some patients who did not respond.

Genomic DNA was isolated from the sorted cells so that the TCRbeta CDR3 region could be sequenced. TCRbeta CDR3 regions were sequenced using the immunoSEQ Assay. Sourced from immuneACCESS, this table was stored by TCRdb with only in-frame sequences that have V and J called. A share of the clones is absent; for the studies checked, an unresolved V gene accounts for under half, and the remainder has no known explanation. This sample has about 28,000 clones in its table, and approximately 81% of those were observed once. The ten largest make up roughly 19% of the sample. Trimming removed 4 bases from V and 4 bases from J, leaving 15 bases between the germline ends. Sequences SGHRS (CDR1) and YFSETQ (CDR2) are obtained from the germline V gene. The CDR3 holds 15 amino acids from the cysteine to the phenylalanine. Left in the record is the CDR3 DNA by itself, 45 bases read in frame from the first base.

The V and J genes are TRBV5-1 and TRBJ1-3; tentative D gene TRBD1, with 5 bases matching. Sequencing was performed on CD4+ or CD8+ T cells sorted from blood, taken in a trial of the OX40 agonist ivuxolimab. The sequence came from an adult with an advanced solid tumor such as melanoma, head and neck, liver or kidney cancer. The DNA sequence is as follows: TGCGCCAGCAGCGCCCTGGGGGTGACCGGAAACACCATATATTTT. It translates to CASSALGVTGNTIYF. Full variable domain (CDR3 extended with the reference TRBV5-1 and TRBJ1-3 proteins): KAGVTQTPRYLIKTRGQQVTLSCSPISGHRSVSWYQQTPGQGLQFLFEYFSETQRNKGNFPGRFSGRQFSNSRSEMNVSTLELGDSALYLCASSALGVTGNTIYFGEGSWLTVV.